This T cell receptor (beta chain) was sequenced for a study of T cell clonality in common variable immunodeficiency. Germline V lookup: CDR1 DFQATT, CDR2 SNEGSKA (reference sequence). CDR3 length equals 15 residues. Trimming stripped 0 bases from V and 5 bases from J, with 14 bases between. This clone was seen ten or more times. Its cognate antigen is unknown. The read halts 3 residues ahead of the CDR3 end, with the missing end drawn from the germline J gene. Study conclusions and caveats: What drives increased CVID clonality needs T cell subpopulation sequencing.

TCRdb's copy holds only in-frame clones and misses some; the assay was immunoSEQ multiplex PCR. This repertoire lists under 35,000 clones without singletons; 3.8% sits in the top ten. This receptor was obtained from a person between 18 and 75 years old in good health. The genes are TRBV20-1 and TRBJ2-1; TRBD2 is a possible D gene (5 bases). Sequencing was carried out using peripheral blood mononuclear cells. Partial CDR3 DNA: TGCAGTGCTAGAGACGGGCGGGTACTTAACAATGAG. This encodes CSARDGRVLNNE. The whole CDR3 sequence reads CSARDGRVLNNEQFF.